The 23 T cell receptor beta chains listed next were all sequenced from one sample in a study of CD8 T cells in Susac syndrome. cDNA came from approximately 0.5 to 1 ug RNA primed by random hexamers. TCRdb re-analysed the immunoSEQ multiplex PCR reads in MiXCR, keeping a single row per CDR3 protein. Among about 130,000 distinct CDR3 sequences listed, nearly 95% were seen once. Sequencing used CD4+ T cells from PBMCs. All receptors derive from a human donor in good health.

CDR3 nucleotides: TGTGCCAGCAGCCCCCGGACGGCGGTTCTCACCGGGGAGCTGTTTTTT. Translation gives CASSPRTAVLTGELFF. The chain joins TRBV4-2 to TRBJ2-2; no reliable D call. The CDR3 has 16 amino acids. V lost 4 bases and J lost 4, with 16 bases in between. Germline-derived CDR1 and CDR2 are LGHNA and YNFKEQ.

The chain recombines TRBV2 with TRBJ1-2; 7 nucleotides align to TRBD1. V gave up 1 base and J gave up 5 bases; unmatched junction bases: 4. The germline gives CDR1 SNHLY, CDR2 FYNNEI. The length of the CDR3 is 14 residues. The CDR3 sequence: CASSEDRGRYGYTF. For the CDR3, the DNA is TGTGCCAGCAGTGAAGACAGGGGACGGTATGGCTACACCTTC.

V usage is TRBV7-9 and J usage is TRBJ2-2; unclear D gene. The CDR3 has 14 residues. Trimming left V 2 bases short and J 7 bases short, with 11 bases between. Germline loops: CDR1 SEHNR, CDR2 FQNEAQ (reference sequence). The CDR3 spells CASSLTAAVGELFF. In DNA, the CDR3 is TGTGCCAGCAGCTTAACGGCGGCGGTCGGGGAGCTGTTTTTT.

The chain employs TRBV12-3 or TRBV12-4 and TRBJ2-5; D remains ambiguous. Trimming stripped 6 bases from V and 0 bases from J, with 11 bases between. The CDR3 loop spans 14 amino acids. The CDR3 is CASSNGPYQETQYF. The CDR3 DNA follows: TGTGCCAGCAGCAACGGACCTTACCAAGAGACCCAGTACTTC.

The chain is built from TRBV3-1 and TRBJ2-1; D is unclear. This CDR3 has 14 amino acids. Trimming left V 0 bases short and J 4 bases short, with 7 bases between. Germline V CDR1 and CDR2: LGHDT, YNNKEL (reference sequence). CDR3: CASSQDLGYNEQFF. DNA for the CDR3: TGTGCCAGCAGCCAAGATCTGGGTTACAATGAGCAGTTCTTC.

V is TRBV11-2 and J is TRBJ2-6, with D unresolved. The V end lost 6 bases, the J end lost 4 bases, and 7 bases lay between the germline ends. Germline CDR1 reads SGHAT; CDR2 reads FQNNGV. CDR3 length: 13 amino acids. CDR3 loop: CASRPLGANVLTF. DNA for the CDR3: TGTGCCAGCAGGCCGCTGGGGGCCAACGTCCTGACTTTC.

The chain combines TRBV12-3 or TRBV12-4 with TRBJ1-5, with no clear D. Trimming shortened V by 5 bases and J by 0 bases, and 8 bases separated the two germline ends. The CDR3 extends over 14 amino acids. The CDR3 loop is CASSPPVSNQPQHF. Written as DNA, the CDR3 is TGTGCCAGCAGTCCTCCGGTTAGCAATCAGCCCCAGCATTTT.

The chain has TRBV29-1 and TRBJ2-7, with 10 bases aligning to TRBD2. J was trimmed by 2 bases and V by 6 bases; bases with no gene match: 10. The CDR3 extends over 15 amino acids. Germline V gene lookup returns CDR1 SQVTM and CDR2 ANQGSEA. CDR3 amino acids: CSVRLTSGAAYEQYF. In DNA, the CDR3 is TGCAGCGTCCGCCTAACTAGCGGGGCTGCCTACGAGCAGTACTTC.

The gene calls are TRBV12-3 or TRBV12-4 and TRBJ1-4, with D tentatively TRBD1 (5 bases). This CDR3 comprises 13 residues. Trimming removed 6 bases at V and 4 bases at J, with 9 bases between. The CDR3 sequence: CASRAGLNEKLFF. CDR3 nucleotide sequence: TGTGCCAGCAGAGCAGGGCTTAATGAAAAACTGTTTTTT.

The chain combines TRBV5-6 with TRBJ2-5; the match to TRBD1 covers 7 bases. J was trimmed by 2 bases and V by 3 bases; bases with no gene match: 4. The CDR3 spans 14 residues. Germline CDR1 is SGHDT and CDR2 is YYEEEE. The CDR3 region is CASSSRDRQETQYF. The DNA for the CDR3 is TGTGCCAGCAGCTCCCGGGACAGACAAGAGACCCAGTACTTC.

The V gene is TRBV20-1, the J gene TRBJ2-3; 12 bases match TRBD2. The CDR3 is made up of 16 amino acids. CDR1 and CDR2 from the germline V gene are DFQATT and SNEGSKA (reference sequence). V trimming: 1 base; J trimming: 3 bases; junction bases outside the gene matches: 5. The chain's CDR3 is CSARVPSGGGTDTQYF. CDR3 nucleotide sequence: TGCAGTGCTAGAGTCCCTAGCGGGGGGGGGACAGATACGCAGTATTTT.

The chain carries TRBV6-6 and TRBJ2-5, with D hard to call. The CDR3 has 15 residues. In germline, CDR1 is MNHNY, CDR2 SVGAGI (reference sequence). Trimming cost V 2 bases and J 2 bases, with 12 bases left between them. In nucleotides, the CDR3 is TGTGCCAGCAGTTACGGTTCGGGCAGTCAAGAGACCCAGTACTTC. This codes for CASSYGSGSQETQYF.

The rearrangement joins TRBV29-1 to TRBJ2-3; no reliable D call. Germline-derived CDR1 and CDR2 are SQVTM and ANQGSEA. The V and J ends lost 4 bases and 2 bases respectively, with 7 bases between them. The CDR3 totals 12 residues. CDR3 in amino acids: CSVGGYTDTQYF. In nucleotides, the CDR3 is TGCAGCGTTGGAGGTTACACAGATACGCAGTATTTT.

The chain recombines TRBV2 with TRBJ2-3, with TRBD2 as a possible D gene (6 bases). The CDR3 sequence is 15 residues long. The V and J ends lost 5 bases and 1 base respectively, with 13 bases between them. Germline lookup yields CDR1 SNHLY and CDR2 FYNNEI. The CDR3 DNA sequence: TGTGCCAGCAGTCTTAGCGGCGCTCGCACAGATACGCAGTATTTT. Amino acid sequence: CASSLSGARTDTQYF.

This rearrangement joins TRBV7-2 to TRBJ1-1; D is unclear. V gave up 2 bases and J gave up 8 bases, with 12 bases separating them. Germline assignment: CDR1 SGHTA and CDR2 FQGNSA. This CDR3 comprises 13 residues. As DNA, the CDR3 is TGTGCCAGCAGCTTACGGCCCGATGGCGAAGCTTTCTTT. Translation: CASSLRPDGEAFF. The full variable domain, completed using reference TRBV7-2 and TRBJ1-1, is GAGVSQSPSNKVTEKGKDVELRCDPISGHTALYWYRQSLGQGLEFLIYFQGNSAPDKSGLPSDRFSAERTGGSVSTLTIQRTQQEDSAVYLCASSLRPDGEAFFGQGTRLTVV.

The chain is built from TRBV7-2 and TRBJ1-1; no firm D call. V gave up 2 bases and J gave up 2 bases, with 9 bases separating them. The CDR3 is 14 residues long. The germline V gene encodes CDR1 SGHTA and CDR2 FQGNSA. CDR3 nucleotide sequence: TGTGCCAGCAGCTTATGGGGAGGAAACACTGAAGCTTTCTTT. Its protein product is CASSLWGGNTEAFF.

This chain links TRBV7-9 with TRBJ2-1, with D hard to call. Germline CDR1 is SEHNR and CDR2 is FQNEAQ (reference sequence). The CDR3 has 14 amino acids. V lost 3 bases, J lost 0 bases, and 6 bases lay in between. The CDR3 is CASSLLDSYNEQFF. The CDR3 DNA follows: TGTGCCAGCAGCTTGTTAGACTCCTACAATGAGCAGTTCTTC. The whole variable domain, filled in from reference TRBV7-9 and TRBJ2-1, reads DTGVSQNPRHKITKRGQNVTFRCDPISEHNRLYWYRQTLGQGPEFLTYFQNEAQLEKSRLLSDRFSAERPKGSFSTLEIQRTEQGDSAMYLCASSLLDSYNEQFFGPGTRLTVL.

The chain employs TRBV13 and TRBJ2-3, with D maybe TRBD2 (5 bases). CDR3 size: 15 residues. Germline V gives CDR1 PRHDT, CDR2 FYEKMQ (reference sequence). The V end lost 3 bases, the J end lost 4 bases, and 14 bases lay between the germline ends. DNA for the CDR3: TGTGCCAGCAGCTTGAAGCGATCCGGGGCAGATACGCAGTATTTT. It codes for CASSLKRSGADTQYF.

This clonotype was detected only once. The rearrangement links TRBV23-1 to TRBJ1-6; D not certain. TRBV23-1 is known as an ORF, though its function is uncertain. The germline V and J ends were trimmed by 2 bases and 8 bases, with 4 bases remaining between them. The CDR3 has 12 residues. The CDR3: CASSQPYSPLHF. The CDR3 DNA reads TGCGCCAGCAGTCAACCCTATTCACCCCTCCACTTT.

The chain employs TRBV7-2 and TRBJ2-1; D gene uncertain. CDR1 SGHTA and CDR2 FQGNSA come from the germline V gene. The CDR3 runs 15 residues. V shed 7 bases and J shed 8 bases, with 21 bases lying between them. CDR3 protein: CASTYRGWRVDEQFF. The CDR3 DNA sequence: TGTGCCAGCACCTATCGCGGCTGGCGAGTAGATGAGCAGTTCTTC.

V is TRBV7-9 and J is TRBJ2-3; D remains unclear. Looked up from germline, CDR1 is SEHNR and CDR2 is FQNEAQ (reference sequence). The CDR3 length is 15 residues. V was pared by 6 bases and J by 0 bases, with 13 bases between. CDR3 coding DNA: TGTGCCAGCAGGTCCTCCGGACGTAGCACAGATACGCAGTATTTT. It is translated as CASRSSGRSTDTQYF.

The CDR3 sequence is CASSSPEGIAYEQYF. Written as DNA, the CDR3 is TGTGCCAGCAGTTCCCCGGAGGGAATTGCCTACGAGCAGTACTTC. The chain carries TRBV6-6 and TRBJ2-7, with TRBD2 as a possible D gene (6 bases). CDR1 MNHNY and CDR2 SVGAGI come from the germline V gene (reference sequence). CDR3 length: 15 amino acids. V gave up 4 bases and J gave up 2 bases, with 15 bases separating them.

This chain joins TRBV2 and TRBJ2-5, with D unclear. CDR3 length: 12 amino acids. CDR1 is SNHLY, CDR2 FYNNEI, per germline. V lost 10 bases and J lost 4, with 13 bases in between. CDR3 DNA: TGTGCCACCACTCCTAAGGCAGAGACCCAGTACTTC. This encodes CATTPKAETQYF.